This TCR beta chain is drawn from a study of radiotherapy plus CTLA-4 blockade in lung cancer. Study-wide points: An expansion of tumor-derived TCR clones occurred in blood after radiotherapy plus ipilimumab.

The method was immunoSEQ multiplex PCR; TCRdb's version includes in-frame clones alone and lacks a portion of them. This sample has over 30,000 clones; less than 75% occur once, and the top ten carry approximately 4.5%. The germline V and J ends were trimmed by 3 bases and 2 bases, with 17 bases remaining between them. The CDR3 runs 17 residues. The germline V gene has CDR1 WNHNN and CDR2 SYGVQD (reference sequence). On this clone itself: No antigen is known for it.

The chain recombines TRBV10-1 with TRBJ1-5; D is perhaps TRBD1 (6 bases). Sequences were derived from peripheral blood, sampled from a patient treated with radiotherapy plus ipilimumab. This TCR came from a human donor with non-small cell lung cancer whose response to radiotherapy plus ipilimumab could not be evaluated. CDR3 in amino acids: CASSDPTGFKGNQPQHF. Here the CDR3 DNA reads TGCGCCAGCAGTGACCCTACAGGGTTTAAGGGCAATCAGCCCCAGCATTTT.